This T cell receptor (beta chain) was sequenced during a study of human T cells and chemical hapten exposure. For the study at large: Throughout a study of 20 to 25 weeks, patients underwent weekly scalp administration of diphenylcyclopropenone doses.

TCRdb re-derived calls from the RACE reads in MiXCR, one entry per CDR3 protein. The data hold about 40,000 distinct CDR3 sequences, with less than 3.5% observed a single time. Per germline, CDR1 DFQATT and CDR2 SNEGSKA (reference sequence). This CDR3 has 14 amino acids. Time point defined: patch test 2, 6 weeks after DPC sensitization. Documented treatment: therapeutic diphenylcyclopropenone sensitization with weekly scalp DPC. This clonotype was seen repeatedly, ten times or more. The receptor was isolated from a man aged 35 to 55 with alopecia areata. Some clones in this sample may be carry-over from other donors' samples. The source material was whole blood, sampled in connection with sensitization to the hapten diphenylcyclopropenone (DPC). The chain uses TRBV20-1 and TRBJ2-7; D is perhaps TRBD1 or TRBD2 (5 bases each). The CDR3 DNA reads TGCGCCATATCCAGAGGGGTCGTATCCTACGAGCAGTACTTC. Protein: CAISRGVVSYEQYF.